Given below is one TCR beta chain in context. Its antigen remains unidentified. This sample was included in a study of T cells in women clearing cervical HPV infection. Study information: For cases, blood was sampled a median 149 days after lesion detection, interquartile range roughly 80 to 200 days.

The study's findings and limits: Associations may precede or follow infection; HPV-specific or memory T cells were not isolated.

Assay: immunoSEQ multiplex PCR; the TCRdb copy retains only in-frame clones and omits some. The listing records approximately 25,000 clones. The clonotype comes from a woman aged 18 to 69 with a cervical HPV16 infection that either progressed to CIN3+ or cleared (not recorded which). The specimen was blood buffy coat.

CDR3 in amino acids: CASSSDRANTEAFF. CDR3 DNA (partial): TGTGCCAGCAGCTCAGACAGGGCGAACACTGAA. The chain has TRBV7-2 and TRBJ1-1; 7 bases align to TRBD1. The read stops 3 residues short of the end of the CDR3; the missing end is completed from the germline J gene. Germline loops: CDR1 SGHTA, CDR2 FQGNSA. V was pared by 4 bases and J by 1 base, with 3 bases of the junction left unmatched. CDR3 length: 14 amino acids.